This paragraph covers one T cell receptor (beta chain) sequence. The antigen is not known. These data belong to a study of cytomegalovirus exposure and HLA in healthy donors. Study as a whole: Around 77 million unique TCRs from HLA-typed donors made up an early data release. Points from the study as a whole: With DRB1 most and HLA-C fewest, TCR association rates differed between HLA loci in a later analysis. Later work associated 16,951 TCR beta sequences with HLA alleles at 0.05 false discovery rate.

The PCR contained 60 Vbeta and 13 Jbeta primers. Only in-frame clones appear in the TCRdb table, and some are missing; sequencing was by immunoSEQ multiplex PCR. The sample holds about 99,000 clones, around 73% seen once. CDR3 size: 15 residues. Per the germline V gene, CDR1 is SEHNR and CDR2 is FQNEAQ (reference sequence). V was cut by 1 base and J by 3 bases, with 10 bases left in between. Sequencing was carried out using PBMCs. The sequence came from a middle-aged woman in good health and CMV-seronegative. The chain couples TRBV7-9 to TRBJ2-1; D is possibly TRBD2 (6 bases). The CDR3 sequence is CASSLGGTYYNEQFF. The CDR3 DNA sequence: TGTGCCAGCAGCTTAGGGGGGACTTACTACAATGAGCAGTTCTTC.